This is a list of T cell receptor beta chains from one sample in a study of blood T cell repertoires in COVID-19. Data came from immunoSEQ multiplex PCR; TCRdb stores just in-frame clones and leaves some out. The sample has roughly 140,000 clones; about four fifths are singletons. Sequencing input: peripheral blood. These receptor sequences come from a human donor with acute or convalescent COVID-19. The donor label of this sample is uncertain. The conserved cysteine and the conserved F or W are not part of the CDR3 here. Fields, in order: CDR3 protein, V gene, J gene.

AISETGTGANVLT	TRBV10-3	TRBJ2-6
ASKPRQGPNYGYT	TRBV6-5	TRBJ1-2
ASSPRTSVSYNEQF	TRBV18	TRBJ2-1
ASSHTGDGGYT	TRBV4-2	TRBJ1-2
ASSELGRVGYEQY	TRBV10-2	TRBJ2-7
ASSQRDFSTDTQY	TRBV4-1	TRBJ2-3
ASSLVVARETQY	TRBV7-9	TRBJ2-5
ASSPTGFNSPLH	TRBV18	TRBJ1-6
AWSPFRGNSPLH	TRBV30	TRBJ1-6
ASSDPWAFLFANTGELF	TRBV6-1	TRBJ2-2
ATSDRGFQETQY	TRBV24-1	TRBJ2-5
ASSSSSGGTGELF	TRBV7-6	TRBJ2-2
ASSLEKGGFQNTEAF	TRBV7-8	TRBJ1-1
ASSSGQPNTEAF	TRBV28	TRBJ1-1
SAVTIYGYT	TRBV20-1	TRBJ1-2
ASSQGGQAGYGYT	TRBV4-2	TRBJ1-2
SVEGTGEQF	TRBV29-1	TRBJ2-1
ASRWTGERGYT	TRBV27	TRBJ1-2
ASSQVAMKLF	TRBV3-1/TRBV3-2	TRBJ2-2
ASSPTGVGQPQH	TRBV3-1/TRBV3-2	TRBJ1-5
ASATRTLKQF	TRBV5-6	TRBJ2-1
ASTRGGYGYT	TRBV19	TRBJ1-2
ASSLSTGMSSGANVLT	TRBV4-1	TRBJ2-6
ATSDFKNTEAF	TRBV24-1	TRBJ1-1
ASSPRQGGIYGYT	TRBV27	TRBJ1-2
ASSSSGTGYTEAF	TRBV6-5	TRBJ1-1
ASSLGGVNTEAF	TRBV5-1	TRBJ1-1
ASSQETRANYGYT	TRBV4-1	TRBJ1-2
SVHRGGPVSQY	TRBV29-1	TRBJ2-3
ATSDWEGTEAF	TRBV24-1	TRBJ1-1
ASTDAGGGYEQY	TRBV6-5	TRBJ2-7
ASSWWTGTNEKLF	TRBV5-4	TRBJ1-4
ATSTLSSGANVLT	TRBV15	TRBJ2-6
ASSLRGLGNEQF	TRBV11-2	TRBJ2-1
AISESGGWDQPQH	TRBV10-3	TRBJ1-5
ASSYSGDRGSYT	TRBV6-5	TRBJ1-2